The rows below give T cell receptor beta chains drawn from one sample of a study of identical twins. One entry per CDR3 protein results from TCRdb running MiXCR on the 5' RACE reads. The data contain 1.5 million to 2 million distinct CDR3 sequences, less than 35% of them seen just once; the ten biggest clones take up less than 0.35%. The sample consisted of cord blood. The receptors come from a newborn girl in good health. CDR3s include the opening cysteine and the closing phenylalanine or tryptophan. D genes are given only for firm matches. Size values are once, few and many counts, or a class for expanded clones, and some rows have none.

>TRBJ2-3|few|TRBD2|TRBV12-5
CASGPARGTDTQYF
TGTGCTAGTGGTCCGGCGCGGGGGACAGATACGCAGTATTTT
>TRBJ2-1|many|TRBD2|TRBV28
CASYRGGLAGPSSYNEQFF
TGTGCCAGTTACAGGGGGGGACTAGCGGGTCCCAGCTCCTACAATGAGCAGTTCTTC
>TRBJ2-2|NA|NA|TRBV28
CASSFRQGIGELFF
TGTGCCAGCAGTTTTCGGCAGGGGATCGGGGAGCTGTTTTTT
>TRBJ1-1|NA|NA|TRBV6-6
CASSPWTENTEAFF
TGTGCCAGCAGTCCTTGGACGGAGAACACTGAAGCTTTCTTT
>TRBJ2-1|NA|NA|TRBV20-1
CSATFGVGEQFF
TGCAGTGCTACTTTTGGTGTGGGTGAGCAGTTCTTC
>TRBJ1-4|many|TRBD1|TRBV29-1
CSVEDRQGEKLFF
TGCAGCGTTGAAGATCGACAGGGTGAAAAACTGTTTTTT
>TRBJ2-3|NA|TRBD2|TRBV12-3/TRBV12-4
CASSFTSGGARNTQYF
TGTGCCAGCAGTTTTACTAGCGGGGGGGCGCGGAATACGCAGTATTTT
>TRBJ2-7|few|TRBD2|TRBV2
CASSSSLGLAGANSYEQYF
TGTGCCAGCAGCTCATCCTTAGGGCTAGCGGGAGCCAACTCCTACGAGCAGTACTTC
>TRBJ2-1|few|TRBD2|TRBV5-1
CASSVEAGGASYNEQFF
TGCGCCAGCAGCGTAGAAGCGGGGGGGGCTTCCTACAATGAGCAGTTCTTC
>TRBJ1-1|few|NA|TRBV29-1
CSVGGTPGTEAFF
TGCAGCGTTGGGGGGACCCCAGGTACTGAAGCTTTCTTT
>TRBJ2-1|NA|TRBD2|TRBV5-6
CASSATSGNHNEQFF
TGTGCCAGCAGCGCTACTAGCGGGAACCACAATGAGCAGTTCTTC
>TRBJ2-7|NA|NA|TRBV12-3/TRBV12-4
CASSLYRVPYEQYF
TGTGCCAGCAGTTTATACAGGGTTCCCTACGAGCAGTACTTC
>TRBJ1-4|few|NA|TRBV25-1
CASSDHGPNEKLFF
TGTGCCAGCAGTGACCACGGCCCTAATGAAAAACTGTTTTTT
>TRBJ1-2|NA|NA|TRBV2
CASSEGGGVKPDYGYTF
TGTGCCAGCAGTGAGGGAGGGGGAGTAAAGCCTGACTATGGCTACACCTTC
>TRBJ1-2|NA|NA|TRBV3-1
CASSQDMQGLGYTF
TGTGCCAGCAGCCAAGATATGCAGGGGTTGGGCTACACCTTC
>TRBJ2-1|few|TRBD2|TRBV27
CASRLWGSRGSGIYNEQFF
TGTGCCAGCAGACTCTGGGGGTCGCGGGGTAGCGGGATCTACAATGAGCAGTTCTTC
>TRBJ1-2|few|NA|TRBV18
CASAIYTQGSNYGYTF
TGTGCCAGCGCAATCTACACTCAGGGGTCGAACTATGGCTACACCTTC
>TRBJ1-3|once|TRBD1|TRBV20-1
CSASRTGQNTIYF
TGCAGTGCCTCCAGGACAGGGCAAAACACCATATATTTT
>TRBJ2-5|few|NA|TRBV29-1
CSVGASVKTQYF
TGCAGCGTTGGGGCCAGCGTGAAGACCCAGTACTTC
>TRBJ2-1|many|NA|TRBV7-8
CASSLRQVSYNEQFF
TGTGCCAGCAGCCTACGACAGGTTTCCTACAATGAGCAGTTCTTC
>TRBJ1-2|NA|TRBD1|TRBV2
CASRYDRARSIFSGYGYTF
TGTGCCAGCAGATACGACAGGGCTAGATCCATATTTTCCGGATATGGCTACACCTTC
>TRBJ2-7|NA|NA|TRBV9
CASGVEIGAYEQYF
TGTGCCAGCGGCGTAGAAATCGGAGCCTACGAGCAGTACTTC
>TRBJ1-1|NA|TRBD1|TRBV20-1
CSAKGQGRRVNTEAFF
TGCAGTGCTAAGGGACAGGGGCGCAGGGTGAACACTGAAGCTTTCTTT
>TRBJ2-7|NA|NA|TRBV12-3/TRBV12-4
CASTPGDSYEQYF
TGTGCCAGCACCCCCGGGGACTCCTACGAGCAGTACTTC
>TRBJ1-5|NA|NA|TRBV19
CASSILRNQPQHF
TGTGCCAGTAGTATCTTGAGGAATCAGCCCCAGCATTTT
>TRBJ1-2|NA|NA|TRBV28
CASSLRPTGVKPGYGYTF
TGTGCCAGCAGTTTAAGACCCACCGGGGTAAAACCGGGGTATGGCTACACCTTC
>TRBJ2-7|NA|NA|TRBV3-1
CASSQRGSTYEQYF
TGTGCCAGCAGCCAACGGGGTTCTACCTACGAGCAGTACTTC
>TRBJ2-3|NA|NA|TRBV15
CATSKPGRLTDTQYF
TGTGCCACCAGCAAACCGGGACGACTCACAGATACGCAGTATTTT
>TRBJ2-7|NA|TRBD1|TRBV6-2/TRBV6-3
CASSYGQGPRYEQYF
TGTGCCAGCAGTTACGGACAGGGGCCTCGCTACGAGCAGTACTTC
>TRBJ2-2|few|NA|TRBV12-3/TRBV12-4
CASSLTGYTGELFF
TGTGCCAGCAGTTTGACCGGGTACACCGGGGAGCTGTTTTTT
>TRBJ1-1|NA|NA|TRBV20-1
CSARSAGSMNTEAFF
TGCAGTGCTAGAAGCGCAGGCTCCATGAACACTGAAGCTTTCTTT
>TRBJ2-7|few|NA|TRBV2
CASSEEGLASYEQYF
TGTGCCAGCAGTGAAGAGGGGTTAGCCTCCTACGAGCAGTACTTC
>TRBJ2-1|NA|NA|TRBV6-6
CASRDPGYNEQFF
TGTGCCAGCAGAGACCCGGGGTACAATGAGCAGTTCTTC
>TRBJ1-6|many|NA|TRBV7-9
CASSRGQNNSPLHF
TGTGCCAGCAGCCGTGGACAGAATAATTCACCCCTCCACTTT
>TRBJ2-7|few|NA|TRBV6-5
CASTPVRDNSYEQYF
TGTGCCAGCACCCCGGTCCGGGACAACTCCTACGAGCAGTACTTC
>TRBJ2-7|NA|NA|TRBV6-6
CASRGGTNEQYF
TGTGCCAGCAGGGGTGGGACCAACGAGCAGTACTTC
>TRBJ2-7|NA|TRBD2|TRBV7-9
CASSLAQFPGLDHYEQYF
TGTGCCAGCAGCTTAGCTCAGTTTCCGGGACTAGACCACTACGAGCAGTACTTC
>TRBJ2-5|NA|TRBD2|TRBV10-3
CATKGLAGVVETQYF
TGTGCCACCAAGGGACTAGCGGGAGTGGTAGAGACCCAGTACTTC
>TRBJ1-2|many|TRBD1|TRBV7-8
CASSLGYGTVYGYTF
TGTGCCAGCAGCTTAGGCTATGGGACAGTCTATGGCTACACCTTC
>TRBJ2-3|NA|NA|TRBV28
CASLRGADTQYF
TGTGCCAGCCTACGGGGCGCAGATACGCAGTATTTT
>TRBJ2-1|few|NA|TRBV2
CASSRGGQLNEQFF
TGTGCCAGCAGTCGTGGGGGGCAACTAAATGAGCAGTTCTTC
>TRBJ2-5|few|NA|TRBV20-1
CSASYGLETQYF
TGCAGTGCTAGTTATGGGTTAGAGACCCAGTACTTC
>TRBJ2-7|NA|TRBD1|TRBV20-1
CSARPGQGINEQYF
TGCAGTGCTAGGCCGGGACAGGGAATCAACGAGCAGTACTTC
>TRBJ2-3|many|TRBD1|TRBV27
CASSLGDSPTDTQYF
TGCGCCAGCAGCTTGGGGGACAGTCCGACAGATACGCAGTATTTT
>TRBJ1-2|NA|NA|TRBV18
CASSRTVSANNYGYTF
TGTGCCAGCTCACGAACGGTGTCAGCTAACAACTATGGCTACACCTTC
>TRBJ1-4|few|NA|TRBV20-1
CSARRGWGFNEKLFF
TGCAGTGCTAGAAGGGGGTGGGGATTTAATGAAAAACTGTTTTTT
>TRBJ2-1|NA|TRBD2|TRBV20-1
CSARDSLAALNGQFF
TGCAGTGCTAGAGATTCTCTAGCGGCCCTCAATGGGCAGTTCTTC
>TRBJ2-7|NA|NA|TRBV28
CASSTSRRAAYEQYF
TGTGCCAGCAGTACCTCTCGACGTGCAGCCTACGAGCAGTACTTC
>TRBJ2-1|NA|NA|TRBV12-3/TRBV12-4
CASSLIGGLYNEQFF
TGTGCCAGCAGTTTAATCGGGGGGCTCTACAATGAGCAGTTCTTC
>TRBJ2-4|many|NA|TRBV11-2
CASSLGQLNIQYF
TGTGCCAGCAGCTTAGGACAGCTAAACATTCAGTACTTC
>TRBJ1-2|few|NA|TRBV5-1
CASRAVEGYGYTF
TGCGCCAGCAGGGCAGTGGAGGGTTATGGCTACACCTTC
>TRBJ1-1|NA|NA|TRBV7-2
CASSSNRNTEAFF
TGTGCCAGCAGCTCGAACAGGAACACTGAAGCTTTCTTT
>TRBJ2-3|NA|TRBD2|TRBV5-5
CASSLRILAGTDTQYF
TGTGCCAGCAGCTTGCGGATTCTAGCGGGAACAGATACGCAGTATTTT
>TRBJ2-1|many|TRBD2|TRBV9
CASSVVAGDNEQFF
TGTGCCAGCAGCGTAGTAGCGGGGGATAATGAGCAGTTCTTC
>TRBJ2-7|few|NA|TRBV21-1
CASSKTGAYEQYF
TGTGCCAGCAGCAAAACAGGGGCGTACGAGCAGTACTTC